The 7 T cell receptor beta chains given below trace back to one sample, sequenced in a study of blood T cells in healthy people across ages (dated by TCRdb to between 2014 and 2017). The library was made by 5' RACE. For sequencing, an Illumina HiSeq 2500 was employed. A second PCR of roughly 7 to 11 cycles was performed with a sample-barcoded 5' primer and a J-beta primer mix. The raw public data were reprocessed by TCRdb itself: fastp quality trimming at Q25, MiXCR clonotype calling, in-frame beta chains only. Records with the same CDR3 protein are collapsed into one entry carrying the most frequent genes and DNA. Present in this sample are 650,000 to 900,000 distinct CDR3 sequences, 55% to 65% of which were seen just once. Jointly, the top ten make up about 30% of the sample. Material: blood. The origin of the receptors is a man aged 25 to 45 in good health.

The gene calls are TRBV30 and TRBJ1-5, with TRBD1 as a possible D gene (6 bases). The CDR3 extends over 13 amino acids. The germline CDR1 and CDR2 sequences are GTSNPN and SVGIG (reference sequence). Trimming took off 1 base at V and 10 bases at J, with 14 bases between the two ends. This CDR3 is CAWSEGRGQPQHF. DNA of the CDR3: TGTGCCTGGAGTGAAGGCAGGGGACAACCCCAGCATTTT.

The chain is built from TRBV9 and TRBJ1-2; no clear D gene. The V gene's germline CDR1 is SGDLS and CDR2 YYNGEE. V shed 4 bases and J shed 6 bases, with 28 bases lying between them. The CDR3 loop spans 18 amino acids. CDR3 residues: CASSTPLGRQARRDGYTF. The CDR3 coding sequence is TGTGCCAGCAGCACCCCGCTCGGCCGACAAGCCCGTAGGGATGGCTACACCTTC.

V and J are TRBV20-1 and TRBJ2-4; perhaps TRBD1 as D (5 bases). The V gene lost 1 base and the J gene lost 3 bases, with 10 bases spanning the gap. Germline-derived CDR1 and CDR2 are DFQATT and SNEGSKA (reference sequence). The CDR3 totals 14 residues. CDR3 DNA sequence: TGCAGTGCTAGAGGGGGCACGGGCAAAAACATTCAGTACTTC. It encodes CSARGGTGKNIQYF.

This rearrangement joins TRBV12-3 or TRBV12-4 to TRBJ2-5; D remains ambiguous. CDR3 size: 12 residues. V dropped 7 bases and J dropped 11 bases, with 17 bases sitting between them. The CDR3 loop is CASNSAWNEQYF. The CDR3 region has the DNA TGTGCCAGCAACTCGGCTTGGAATGAGCAGTACTTC.

This clonotype appeared a few times. The gene calls are TRBV7-2 and TRBJ2-3; 7 nucleotides match TRBD2. CDR1 and CDR2 (germline): SGHTA, FQGNSA. Unmatched junction bases numbered 4, after V lost 5 bases and J lost 2 bases. This CDR3 is built from 14 residues. DNA of the CDR3: TGTGCCAGCAGCCCTAGCGGCTTCACAGATACGCAGTATTTT. Translated, it gives CASSPSGFTDTQYF. Full variable domain (remainder filled in from reference TRBV7-2 and TRBJ2-3): GAGVSQSPSNKVTEKGKDVELRCDPISGHTALYWYRQSLGQGLEFLIYFQGNSAPDKSGLPSDRFSAERTGGSVSTLTIQRTQQEDSAVYLCASSPSGFTDTQYFGPGTRLTVL.

The chain uses TRBV3-1 and TRBJ2-1; TRBD1 matches 10 bases. V gave up 4 bases and J gave up 8 bases; unmatched junction bases: 8. The V gene's germline CDR1 is LGHDT and CDR2 YNNKEL (reference sequence). The CDR3 has 15 amino acids. This chain's CDR3 is CASSRRGQGMYEQFF. CDR3 nucleotide sequence: TGTGCCAGCAGCCGGCGGGGACAGGGGATGTATGAGCAGTTCTTC.

This clonotype appeared a few times. V usage is TRBV7-2 and J usage is TRBJ2-7; 8 bases fit TRBD1. CDR3 length equals 14 residues. Germline assignment: CDR1 SGHTA and CDR2 FQGNSA. V shed 5 bases, J shed 3 bases, and the junction held 6 bases outside the gene matches. The CDR3 nucleotides are TGTGCCAGCAGCGCCGTACAGGGGGACTACGAGCAGTACTTC. This codes for CASSAVQGDYEQYF.